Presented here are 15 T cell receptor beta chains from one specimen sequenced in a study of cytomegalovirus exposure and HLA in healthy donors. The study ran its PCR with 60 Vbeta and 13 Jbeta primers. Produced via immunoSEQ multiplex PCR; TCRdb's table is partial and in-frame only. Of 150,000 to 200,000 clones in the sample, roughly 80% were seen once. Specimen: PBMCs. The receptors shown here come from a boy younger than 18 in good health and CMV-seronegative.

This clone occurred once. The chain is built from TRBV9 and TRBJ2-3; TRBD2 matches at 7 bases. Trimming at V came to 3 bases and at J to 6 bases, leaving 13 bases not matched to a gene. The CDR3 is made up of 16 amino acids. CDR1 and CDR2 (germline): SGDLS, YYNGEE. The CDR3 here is CASSAAPAGRRDTQYF. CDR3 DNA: TGTGCCAGCAGCGCCGCCCCAGCGGGGCGCCGGGATACGCAGTATTTT.

In DNA, the CDR3 is TGTGCCAGCAGCTCCACTAGTTTAGAGACCCAGTACTTC. Translating it yields CASSSTSLETQYF. The chain is built from TRBV5-4 and TRBJ2-5, with D maybe TRBD2 (5 bases). The CDR3 length is 13 residues. Per germline, CDR1 SGHNT and CDR2 YYREEE (reference sequence). V lost 3 bases, J lost 4 bases, and 10 bases lay in between.

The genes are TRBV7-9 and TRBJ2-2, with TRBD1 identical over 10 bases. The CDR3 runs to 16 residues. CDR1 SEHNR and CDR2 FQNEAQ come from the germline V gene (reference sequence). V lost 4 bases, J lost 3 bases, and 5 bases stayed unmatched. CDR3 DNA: TGTGCCAGCAGCTCTAGGGACAGGGGACACACCGGGGAGCTGTTTTTT. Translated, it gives CASSSRDRGHTGELFF.

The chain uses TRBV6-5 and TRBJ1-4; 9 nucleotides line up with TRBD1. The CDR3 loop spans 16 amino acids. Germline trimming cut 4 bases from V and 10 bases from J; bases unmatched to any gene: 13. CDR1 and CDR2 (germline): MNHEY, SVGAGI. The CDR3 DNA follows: TGTGCCAGCAGTTTATTCGGTACAGGGGGCTCTGGAAAACTGTTTTTT. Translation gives CASSLFGTGGSGKLFF.

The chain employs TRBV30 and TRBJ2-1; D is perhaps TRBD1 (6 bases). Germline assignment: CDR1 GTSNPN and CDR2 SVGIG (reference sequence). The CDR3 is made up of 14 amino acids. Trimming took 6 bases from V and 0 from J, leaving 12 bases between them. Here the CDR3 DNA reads TGTGCCTGCCCTACAGGGAGCTCCTACAATGAGCAGTTCTTC. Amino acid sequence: CACPTGSSYNEQFF.

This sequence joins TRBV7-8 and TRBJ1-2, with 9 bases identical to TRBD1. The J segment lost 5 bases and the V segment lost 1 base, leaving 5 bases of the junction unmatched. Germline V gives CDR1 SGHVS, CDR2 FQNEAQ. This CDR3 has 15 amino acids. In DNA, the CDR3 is TGTGCCAGCAGCTTAGGGACAGGGACAGGGTATGGCTACACCTTC. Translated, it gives CASSLGTGTGYGYTF.

The CDR3 protein is CASSRGTGSETQYF. CDR3 DNA sequence: TGTGCCAGCTCACGGGGGACAGGGTCAGAGACCCAGTACTTC. The gene calls are TRBV18 and TRBJ2-5, with 9 bases identical to TRBD1. The CDR3 spans 14 residues. Germline V CDR1 and CDR2: KGHSH, LQKENI. The trim removed 4 bases at V and 4 bases at J, leaving 4 bases unmatched.

CDR3 DNA: TGTGCCAGCAGCGTAGCGACAGGGATTTTTGGAAACACCATATATTTT. Amino acid sequence: CASSVATGIFGNTIYF. V usage is TRBV9 and J usage is TRBJ1-3; 7 nucleotides match TRBD1. This CDR3 is 16 amino acids long. V lost 0 bases, J lost 3 bases, and 6 bases stayed unmatched. CDR1 is SGDLS and CDR2 is YYNGEE in the germline V gene.

This CDR3 reads CASSQVSRGETQYF. The DNA of the CDR3 is TGTGCCAGCAGCCAAGTTAGTAGAGGAGAGACCCAGTACTTC. The rearrangement links TRBV4-2 to TRBJ2-5; D not certain. CDR3 length: 14 amino acids. CDR1 LGHNA and CDR2 YNFKEQ come from the germline V gene. Trimming removed 1 base at V and 4 bases at J, with 10 bases between.

DNA of the CDR3: TGCGCCAGCAGCCCCGTTTTATGGGGGGATCAGCCCCAGCATTTT. Residues: CASSPVLWGDQPQHF. The chain employs TRBV4-1 and TRBJ1-5; possibly TRBD1 for D (5 bases). Germline CDR1 and CDR2: MGHRA and YSYEKL. V was shortened by 4 bases and J by 5 bases, with 15 bases between the two germline ends. The CDR3 covers 15 residues.

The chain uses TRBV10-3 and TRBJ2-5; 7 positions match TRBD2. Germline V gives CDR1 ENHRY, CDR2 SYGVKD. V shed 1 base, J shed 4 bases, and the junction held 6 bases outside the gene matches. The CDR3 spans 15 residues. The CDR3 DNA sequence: TGTGCCATCAGTGAGTTCCGAGCGGGAACAGAGACCCAGTACTTC. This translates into CAISEFRAGTETQYF.

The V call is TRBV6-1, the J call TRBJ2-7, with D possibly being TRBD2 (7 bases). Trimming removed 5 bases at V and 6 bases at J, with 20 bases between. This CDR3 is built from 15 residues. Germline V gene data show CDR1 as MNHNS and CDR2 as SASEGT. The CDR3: CASSSIRGASGEQYF. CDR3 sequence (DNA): TGTGCCAGCAGTTCGATTCGGGGGGCTTCTGGCGAGCAGTACTTC.

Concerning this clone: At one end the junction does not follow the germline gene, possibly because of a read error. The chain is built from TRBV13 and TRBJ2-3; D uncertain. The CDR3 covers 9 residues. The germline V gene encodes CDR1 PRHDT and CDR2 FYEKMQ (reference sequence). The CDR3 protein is CASSSERDF. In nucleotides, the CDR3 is TGTGCCAGCAGCTCGGAACGGGATTTT. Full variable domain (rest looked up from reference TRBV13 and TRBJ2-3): AAGVIQSPRHLIKEKRETATLKCYPIPRHDTVYWYQQGPGQDPQFLISFYEKMQSDKGSIPDRFSAQQFSDYHSELNMSSLELGDSALYFCASSSERDFGPGTRLTVL.

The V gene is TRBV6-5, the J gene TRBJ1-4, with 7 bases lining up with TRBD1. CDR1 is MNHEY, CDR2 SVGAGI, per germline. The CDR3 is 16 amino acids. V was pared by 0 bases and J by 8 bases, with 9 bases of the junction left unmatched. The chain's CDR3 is CASSYSNTGDEEKLFF. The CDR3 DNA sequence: TGTGCCAGCAGTTACTCTAACACAGGGGATGAGGAAAAACTGTTTTTT.

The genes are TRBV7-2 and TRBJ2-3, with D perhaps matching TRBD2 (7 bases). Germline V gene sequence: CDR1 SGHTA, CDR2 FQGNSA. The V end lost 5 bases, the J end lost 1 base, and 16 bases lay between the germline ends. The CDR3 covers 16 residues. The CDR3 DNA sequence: TGTGCCAGCAGCGGGGAGGGGGGAGTGCGCACAGATACGCAGTATTTT. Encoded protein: CASSGEGGVRTDTQYF.